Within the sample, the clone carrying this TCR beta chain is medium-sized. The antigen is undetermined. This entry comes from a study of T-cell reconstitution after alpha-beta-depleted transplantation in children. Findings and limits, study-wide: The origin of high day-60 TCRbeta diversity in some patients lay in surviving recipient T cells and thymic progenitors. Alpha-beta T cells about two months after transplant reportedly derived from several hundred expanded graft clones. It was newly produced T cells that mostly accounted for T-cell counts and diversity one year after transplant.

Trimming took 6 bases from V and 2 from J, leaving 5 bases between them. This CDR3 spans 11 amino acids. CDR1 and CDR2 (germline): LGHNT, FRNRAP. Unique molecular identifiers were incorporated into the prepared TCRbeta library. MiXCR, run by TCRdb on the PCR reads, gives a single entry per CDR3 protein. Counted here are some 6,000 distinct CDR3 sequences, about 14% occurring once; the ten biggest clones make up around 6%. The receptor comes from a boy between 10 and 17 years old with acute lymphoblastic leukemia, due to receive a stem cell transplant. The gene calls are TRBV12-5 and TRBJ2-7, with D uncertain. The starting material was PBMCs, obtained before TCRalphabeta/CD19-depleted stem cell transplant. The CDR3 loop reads CASGTTYEQYF. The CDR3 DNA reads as TGTGCTAGTGGAACTACCTACGAGCAGTACTTC.